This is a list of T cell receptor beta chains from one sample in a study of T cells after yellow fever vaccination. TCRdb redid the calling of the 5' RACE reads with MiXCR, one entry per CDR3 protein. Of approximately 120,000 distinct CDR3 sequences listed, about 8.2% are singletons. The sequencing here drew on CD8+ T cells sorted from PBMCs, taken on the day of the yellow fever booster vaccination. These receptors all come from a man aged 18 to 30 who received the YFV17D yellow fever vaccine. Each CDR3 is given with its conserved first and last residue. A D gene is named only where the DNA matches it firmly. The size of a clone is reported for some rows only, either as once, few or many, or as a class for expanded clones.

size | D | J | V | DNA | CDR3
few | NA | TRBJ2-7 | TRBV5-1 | TGCGCCAGCAGCTTGAAGTCGGGGACGGGCGAGCAGTACTTC | CASSLKSGTGEQYF
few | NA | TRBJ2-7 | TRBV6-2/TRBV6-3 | TGTGCCAGCAGGGTAAGCTACGAGCAGTACTTC | CASRVSYEQYF
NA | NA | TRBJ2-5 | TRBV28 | TGTGCCAGCAGTTACCCCTATACAGATCAAGAGACCCAGTACTTC | CASSYPYTDQETQYF
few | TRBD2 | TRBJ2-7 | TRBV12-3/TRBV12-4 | TGTGCCAGCAGTTTTATCGGGGGGGGCGAGCAGTACTTC | CASSFIGGGEQYF
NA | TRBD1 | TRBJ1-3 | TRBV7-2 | TGTGCCAGCAGCTACACCGGGACAGGGGCTGGAAACACCATATATTTT | CASSYTGTGAGNTIYF
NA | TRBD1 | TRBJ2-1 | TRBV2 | TGTGCCAGCAAGACTGAACCGGGACAGGGGATTCAGAATGAGCAGTTCTTC | CASKTEPGQGIQNEQFF
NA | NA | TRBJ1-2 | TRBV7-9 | TGTGCCAGCAGCCCCCCAGTGAGCTATGGCTACACCTTC | CASSPPVSYGYTF
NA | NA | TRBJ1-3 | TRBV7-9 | TGTGCCAGCAGCTTAGCGCTGGGCGGCATATATTTT | CASSLALGGIYF
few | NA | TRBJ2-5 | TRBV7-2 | TGTGCCAGCAGCTTAGTGCGGGACCCCCCCGAGACCCAGTACTTC | CASSLVRDPPETQYF
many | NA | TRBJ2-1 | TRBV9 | TGTGCCAGCAGCGTAGGGGTCCATGAGCAGTTCTTC | CASSVGVHEQFF
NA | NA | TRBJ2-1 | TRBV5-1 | TGCGCCAGCAGCTTGCGACAGCCAGTTAATGAGCAGTTCTTC | CASSLRQPVNEQFF
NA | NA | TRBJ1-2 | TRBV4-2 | TGTGCCAGCAGCCCGAATTCCATGGCCGTGAACTATGGCTACACCTTC | CASSPNSMAVNYGYTF
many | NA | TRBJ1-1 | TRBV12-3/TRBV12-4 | TGTGCCAGCAGTCCAACAGGGATTATCACTGAAGCTTTCTTT | CASSPTGIITEAFF
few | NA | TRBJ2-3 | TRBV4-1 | TGCGCCAGCAGCCACGACTACCTGGGTTACACAGATACGCAGTATTTT | CASSHDYLGYTDTQYF
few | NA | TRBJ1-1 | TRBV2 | TGTGCCAGCAGTGAAGGTTACACTGAAGCTTTCTTT | CASSEGYTEAFF
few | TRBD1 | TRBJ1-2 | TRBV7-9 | TGTGCCAGCAGGGAAGGGACAGCCCAAAACTATGGCTACACCTTC | CASREGTAQNYGYTF
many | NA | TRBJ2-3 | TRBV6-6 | TGTGCCAGCACCTCGAGGCAGGATACGCAGTATTTT | CASTSRQDTQYF
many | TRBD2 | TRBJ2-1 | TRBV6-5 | TGTGCCAGCAGTTACTCGACCCCGGGGGGGGACTACAATGAGCAGTTCTTC | CASSYSTPGGDYNEQFF
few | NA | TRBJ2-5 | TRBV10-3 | TGTGCCATCAGTGACATACTGAGGGGAGGTGAGACCCAGTACTTC | CAISDILRGGETQYF
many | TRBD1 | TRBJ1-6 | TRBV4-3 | TGCGCCAGCAGCCAGATGACAGGGAATTCACCCCTCCACTTT | CASSQMTGNSPLHF
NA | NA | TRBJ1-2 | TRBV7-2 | TGTGCCAGCAGCTTAGATTCAGGGTTTAGCGGCTACACCTTC | CASSLDSGFSGYTF
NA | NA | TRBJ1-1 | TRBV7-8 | TGTGCCAGCAGCTTAGGGAGCGGAGGGAACACTGAAGCTTTCTTT | CASSLGSGGNTEAFF
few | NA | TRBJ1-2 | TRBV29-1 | TGCAGCGGCCGAATGGAGATGTATGGCTACACCTTC | CSGRMEMYGYTF
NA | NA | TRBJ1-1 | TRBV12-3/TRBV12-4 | TGTGCCAGCAGATGGGCGGGGGGCCGGGTTGAAGCTTTCTTT | CASRWAGGRVEAFF
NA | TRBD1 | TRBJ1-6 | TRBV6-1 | TGTGCCAGCCGATATCTGACAGGGAATTCACCCCTCCACTTT | CASRYLTGNSPLHF
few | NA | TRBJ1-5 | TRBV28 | TGTGCCAGCACCCAGGATCAGGGGAGGCCCCTTCAGCCCCAGCATTTT | CASTQDQGRPLQPQHF
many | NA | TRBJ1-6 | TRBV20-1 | TGCAGTGCTAGAGATCCAGCGAATAATTCACCCCTCCACTTT | CSARDPANNSPLHF
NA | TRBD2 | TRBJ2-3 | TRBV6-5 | TGTGCCAGCCAGACGGGGGGGGGACTAGCGGGAGACACAGATACGCAGTATTTT | CASQTGGGLAGDTDTQYF
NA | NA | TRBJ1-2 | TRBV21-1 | TGTGCCAGCAGCAATCGGACAGGGGAGAACTATGGCTACACCTTC | CASSNRTGENYGYTF
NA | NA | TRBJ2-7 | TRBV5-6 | TGTGCCAGCAGCTTGTTGGTCAGGAGCCTCACCTACGAGCAGTACTTC | CASSLLVRSLTYEQYF
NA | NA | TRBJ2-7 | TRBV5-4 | TGTGCCAGCAGCTTGAGGGATACCTACGAGCAGTACTTC | CASSLRDTYEQYF
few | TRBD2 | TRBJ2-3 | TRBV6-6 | TGTGCCAGCACCCAAGCGGGGGGGCTAGATACGCAGTATTTT | CASTQAGGLDTQYF
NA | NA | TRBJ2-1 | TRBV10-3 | TGTGCCATCAGCCGGGCCGACAATGAGCAGTTCTTC | CAISRADNEQFF
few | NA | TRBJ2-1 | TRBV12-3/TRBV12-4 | TGTGCCACCGTAAGCGCTCATGAGCAGTTCTTC | CATVSAHEQFF
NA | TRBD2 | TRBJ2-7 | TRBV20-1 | TGCAGTGCTGAAATGGGACTAGCGTTCTCCTACGAGCAGTACTTC | CSAEMGLAFSYEQYF
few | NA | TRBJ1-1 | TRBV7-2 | TGTGCCAGCAGCCGGGGGTTGACTGAAGCTTTCTTT | CASSRGLTEAFF
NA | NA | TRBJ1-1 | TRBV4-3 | TGCGCCAACAGCCAAGATCCAGGGAGGATCACTGAAGCTTTCTTT | CANSQDPGRITEAFF
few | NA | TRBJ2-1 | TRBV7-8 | TGTGCCAGCAGCTCCCACATGAGAGTCCCCTACAATGAGCAGTTCTTC | CASSSHMRVPYNEQFF
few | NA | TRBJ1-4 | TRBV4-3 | TGCGCCAGCAGCCAAGCCTCTGGGTCAGGTGAAAAACTGTTTTTT | CASSQASGSGEKLFF
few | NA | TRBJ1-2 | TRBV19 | TGTGCCAGTAGTACAGGGAATGGCTACACCTTC | CASSTGNGYTF
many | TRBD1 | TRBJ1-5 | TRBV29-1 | TGCAGCGTTGGGGGACAGGGTAACGATCAGCCCCAGCATTTT | CSVGGQGNDQPQHF
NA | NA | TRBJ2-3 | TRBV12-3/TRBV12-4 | TGTGCCAGCAGTTTAGGGGCCTCAGATACGCAGTATTTT | CASSLGASDTQYF
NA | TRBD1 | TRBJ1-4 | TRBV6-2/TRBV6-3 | TGTGCCAGCACCGGGCGAAAGAGGGACAGACGGGAAAAACTGTTTTTT | CASTGRKRDRREKLFF
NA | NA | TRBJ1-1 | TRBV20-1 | TGCAGTGCTAGAAGGCGGAACACTGAAGCTTTCTTT | CSARRRNTEAFF
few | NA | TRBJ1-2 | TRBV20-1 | TGCAGTGCTGGGCTAACAGATATGAGCTATGGCTACACCTTC | CSAGLTDMSYGYTF
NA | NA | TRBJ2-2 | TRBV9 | TGTGCCAGCATACAAGAGGACGGAAACACCGGGGAGCTGTTTTTT | CASIQEDGNTGELFF
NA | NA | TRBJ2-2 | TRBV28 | TGTGCCAGCAGTCTAAGGACAGTTGACACCGGGGAGCTGTTTTTT | CASSLRTVDTGELFF
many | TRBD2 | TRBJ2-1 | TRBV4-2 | TGTGCCAGCGCTCAACTAGCGGGGCACAATGAGCAGTTCTTC | CASAQLAGHNEQFF
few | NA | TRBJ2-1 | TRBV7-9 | TGTGCCAGCAGCCCCGGACAGTACGAGCAGTTCTTC | CASSPGQYEQFF
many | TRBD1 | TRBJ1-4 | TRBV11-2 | TGTGCCAGCAGCCAAGACAGGGAGTCTGAAAAACTGTTTTTT | CASSQDRESEKLFF
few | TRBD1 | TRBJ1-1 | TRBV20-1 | TGCAGTGCTCGGACCCCGAGGGGGCTTTCCGACACTGAAGCTTTCTTT | CSARTPRGLSDTEAFF
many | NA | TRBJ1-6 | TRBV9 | TGTGCCAGCAGCGTAGTAGACTCCTGGAATTCACCCCTCCACTTT | CASSVVDSWNSPLHF
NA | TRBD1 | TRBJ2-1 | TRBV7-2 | TGTGCCAGCAGCTTAAGCTCCGGGACAGTGGACAATGAGCAGTTCTTC | CASSLSSGTVDNEQFF
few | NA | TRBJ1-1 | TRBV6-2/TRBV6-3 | TGTGCCAGCAGTCACCCTGGACCATTCACTGAAGCTTTCTTT | CASSHPGPFTEAFF
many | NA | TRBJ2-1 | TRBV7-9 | TGTGCCAGCAGCTCGTTGACAGGCCCAATCATGGAGCAGTTCTTC | CASSSLTGPIMEQFF
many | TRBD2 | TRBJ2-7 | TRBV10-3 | TGTGCCATCAGTGAGTGGGGCGGGGGGCCGCACGAGCAGTACTTC | CAISEWGGGPHEQYF
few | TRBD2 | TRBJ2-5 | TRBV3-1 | TGTGCCAGCAGCCAGACGGGACTAGACCGGGAGACCCAGTACTTC | CASSQTGLDRETQYF
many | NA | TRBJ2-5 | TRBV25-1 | TGTGCCAGCGGGCAAGAGACCCAGTACTTC | CASGQETQYF